The next 20 T cell receptor beta chains were all read from a single sample in a study of blood T cell repertoires in COVID-19. TCRdb keeps only in-frame clones here, not all; method: immunoSEQ multiplex PCR. Among about 67,000 clones, 87% were seen once, and the ten largest hold approximately 8%. Sequencing input: peripheral blood. Receptor source: a man in his forties or fifties with active COVID-19.

This chain connects TRBV4-2 to TRBJ2-3, with TRBD2 identical over 12 bases. The trim removed 0 bases at V and 9 bases at J, leaving 7 bases unmatched. This CDR3 spans 16 amino acids. Germline CDR1 is LGHNA and CDR2 is YNFKEQ. The CDR3 region is CASSQDVGLAGGTQYF. CDR3 nucleotides: TGTGCCAGCAGCCAAGATGTGGGCCTAGCGGGAGGGACGCAGTATTTT.

The rearrangement joins TRBV7-2 to TRBJ2-3; a weak D match, TRBD1 (5 bases). The length of the CDR3 is 14 residues. The V gene lost 3 bases and the J gene lost 1 base, with 8 bases spanning the gap. From germline, CDR1 is SGHTA and CDR2 FQGNSA. The CDR3 region has the DNA TGTGCCAGCAGCTTCTCGACAGGCACAGATACGCAGTATTTT. It encodes CASSFSTGTDTQYF.

The V and J genes are TRBV5-1 and TRBJ1-1; D is unresolved. V lost 4 bases and J lost 1, with 5 bases in between. CDR3 size: 12 residues. CDR1 and CDR2 (germline): SGHRS, YFSETQ. CDR3 residues: CASSPENTEAFF. The CDR3 region has the DNA TGCGCCAGCAGCCCAGAGAACACTGAAGCTTTCTTT.

The chain recombines TRBV5-1 with TRBJ2-1; no reliable D call. The V gene lost 5 bases and the J gene lost 9 bases, with 18 bases spanning the gap. CDR1 is SGHRS and CDR2 is YFSETQ in the germline V gene. The CDR3 runs to 14 residues. DNA for the CDR3: TGCGCCAGCAGTCAAGGATCAACCGGCGGTGAGCAGTTCTTC. This gives the protein CASSQGSTGGEQFF.

The rearrangement joins TRBV7-2 to TRBJ1-2, with 10 bases that match TRBD1. CDR1 is SGHTA, CDR2 FQGNSA, per germline. Germline trimming cut 4 bases from V and 4 bases from J; bases unmatched to any gene: 9. This CDR3 has 16 residues. The CDR3 DNA reads as TGTGCCAGCAGCTCGACAGGGGGCTGGTTGGTCTATGGCTACACCTTC. This encodes CASSSTGGWLVYGYTF.

The V call is TRBV7-2, the J call TRBJ2-7, with D hard to call. Germline CDR1 SGHTA, CDR2 FQGNSA. The CDR3 runs 11 residues. Deletions cut 3 bases from V and 2 bases from J, with 2 bases between. Here the CDR3 DNA reads TGTGCCAGCAGCTTCACCTACGAGCAGTACTTC. Protein product: CASSFTYEQYF.

The J gene is TRBJ2-3, the V gene TRBV7-2, with 9 bases matching TRBD2. In germline, CDR1 is SGHTA, CDR2 FQGNSA. The V segment lost 0 bases and the J segment 1 base; nucleotides outside the gene matches: 8. The CDR3 has 18 amino acids. CDR3 sequence (DNA): TGTGCCAGCAGCTTAGCGGTTCTAGCGGGATCCCGCACAGATACGCAGTATTTT. It is translated as CASSLAVLAGSRTDTQYF.

The rearrangement joins TRBV2 to TRBJ2-2, with 7 bases matching TRBD2. J gave up 5 bases and V 7 bases, and 7 bases lay outside the gene matches. The V gene's germline CDR1 is SNHLY and CDR2 FYNNEI. The CDR3 runs to 14 residues. CDR3 nucleotides: TGTGCCAGCACGGGGGGAGAGAGGACCGGGGAGCTGTTTTTT. Translated: CASTGGERTGELFF.

This clone was seen a handful of times. The chain carries TRBV21-1 and TRBJ2-5; the table's TRBD1 call for D was not verified on the DNA. TRBV21-1 is noted as a pseudogene. The CDR3 has 17 amino acids. DNA of the CDR3: TGTGCCAGTAGGCTGGGGGACAGGGCAAATCCCCAAGAGACCCAGTACTTC. It specifies CASRLGDRANPQETQYF.

This clone has only one observation. The chain employs TRBV5-1 and TRBJ2-3, with 7 bases matching TRBD1. The V segment lost 4 bases and the J segment 2 bases; nucleotides outside the gene matches: 4. This CDR3 is built from 14 residues. From germline, CDR1 is SGHRS and CDR2 YFSETQ. The CDR3 DNA reads TGCGCCAGCAGCACGACAGGGCCCACAGATACGCAGTATTTT. Protein: CASSTTGPTDTQYF.

The chain joins TRBV5-1 to TRBJ2-7; 7 bases are shared with TRBD1. Germline loops: CDR1 SGHRS, CDR2 YFSETQ. The CDR3 spans 15 residues. With 3 bases clipped from V and 2 bases from J, the junction kept 8 bases outside the gene matches. Here the CDR3 reads CASSSARQGAYEQYF. CDR3 sequence (DNA): TGCGCCAGCAGCTCGGCGCGACAGGGCGCCTACGAGCAGTACTTC.

The chain carries TRBV7-2 and TRBJ1-3; the match to TRBD1 covers 8 bases. Per the germline V gene, CDR1 is SGHTA and CDR2 is FQGNSA. The V segment lost 5 bases and the J segment 1 base; nucleotides outside the gene matches: 1. This CDR3 is built from 14 residues. CDR3 sequence reads: CASSRTGSGNTIYF. For the CDR3, the DNA is TGTGCCAGCAGCCGGACAGGGTCTGGAAACACCATATATTTT.

In DNA, the CDR3 is TGTGCCAGCGGTAGCGGGAGGGCCTTCGGGGAGCTGTTTTTT. Residues: CASGSGRAFGELFF. The chain links TRBV2 to TRBJ2-2, with 11 bases identical to TRBD2. V dropped 8 bases and J dropped 7; count of bases not matched to a gene: 6. In germline, CDR1 is SNHLY, CDR2 FYNNEI. The CDR3 covers 14 residues.

The rearrangement links TRBV24-1 to TRBJ2-3, with D possibly TRBD2 on 5 matching bases. There are 18 residues in the CDR3. V was pared by 0 bases and J by 0 bases, with 15 bases between. Germline V gene sequence: CDR1 KGHDR, CDR2 SFDVKD. CDR3 region: CATSDLWERGSSTDTQYF. The CDR3 bases are TGTGCCACCAGTGATTTGTGGGAGAGAGGCTCTAGCACAGATACGCAGTATTTT.

This clone has only a few counts. V gene TRBV9 combines with J gene TRBJ1-2, with a tentative D call TRBD1 (6 bases). Per the germline V gene, CDR1 is SGDLS and CDR2 is YYNGEE. Trimming pared 4 bases from V and 4 bases from J, leaving 17 bases between. The CDR3 sequence is 15 residues long. CDR3 nucleotides: TGTGCCAGCAGCCAAAACAGGGCGCAGGCCTATGGCTACACCTTC. Translation gives CASSQNRAQAYGYTF.

V and J are TRBV9 and TRBJ1-3, with D possibly matching TRBD1 (5 bases). Trimming removed 4 bases at V and 2 bases at J, with 16 bases between. The CDR3 loop spans 16 amino acids. Germline V CDR1 and CDR2: SGDLS, YYNGEE. CDR3 sequence (DNA): TGTGCCAGCAGCACCTCCAGCCAGGGTACTGGAAACACCATATATTTT. Amino acid sequence: CASSTSSQGTGNTIYF. Full variable domain (rest looked up from reference TRBV9 and TRBJ1-3): DSGVTQTPKHLITATGQRVTLRCSPRSGDLSVYWYQQSLDQGLQFLIQYYNGEERAKGNILERFSAQQFPDLHSELNLSSLELGDSALYFCASSTSSQGTGNTIYFGEGSWLTVV.

V is TRBV7-2 and J is TRBJ2-5; D call uncertain. Trimming took 1 base from V and 2 from J, leaving 8 bases between them. The CDR3 sequence is 14 residues long. CDR1 is SGHTA, CDR2 FQGNSA, per germline. As DNA, the CDR3 is TGTGCCAGCAGCTTAGTCCAGGTTCAAGAGACCCAGTACTTC. It encodes CASSLVQVQETQYF. The entire variable domain, with the rest obtained from reference TRBV7-2 and TRBJ2-5, is as follows: GAGVSQSPSNKVTEKGKDVELRCDPISGHTALYWYRQSLGQGLEFLIYFQGNSAPDKSGLPSDRFSAERTGGSVSTLTIQRTQQEDSAVYLCASSLVQVQETQYFGPGTRLLVL.

This clone was observed once. The CDR3 sequence is CASSYTGGPEGQPQHF. CDR3 DNA sequence: TGTGCCAGCAGTTATACAGGGGGTCCGGAGGGTCAGCCCCAGCATTTT. This chain connects TRBV6-5 to TRBJ1-5; 8 bases agree with TRBD1. Per germline, CDR1 MNHEY and CDR2 SVGAGI. V shed 3 bases and J 6 bases; nucleotides not matched to a gene: 10. The CDR3 is 16 amino acids.

The J gene is TRBJ2-2, the V gene TRBV30, with a possible D match to TRBD1 (6 bases). CDR3 length: 14 residues. Germline V lookup: CDR1 GTSNPN, CDR2 SVGIG (reference sequence). V dropped 2 bases and J dropped 4 bases, with 11 bases sitting between them. For the CDR3, the DNA is TGTGCCTGGAGTCCAATACAGGGCACCGGGGAGCTGTTTTTT. It codes for CAWSPIQGTGELFF. Full variable domain (rest looked up from reference TRBV30 and TRBJ2-2): SQTIHQWPATLVQPVGSPLSLECTVEGTSNPNLYWYRQAAGRGLQLLFYSVGIGQISSEVPQNLSASRPQDRQFILSSKKLLLSDSGFYLCAWSPIQGTGELFFGEGSRLTVL.

This chain links TRBV18 with TRBJ2-7, with a weak D call TRBD1 (6 bases). The CDR3 runs to 15 residues. In germline, CDR1 is KGHSH, CDR2 LQKENI. The germline V and J ends were trimmed by 6 bases and 3 bases, with 18 bases remaining between them. The CDR3 DNA reads TGTGCCAGCTCGCCGCTACAGGGCTCCGGCTACGAGCAGTACTTC. The encoded protein is CASSPLQGSGYEQYF.